The subject of this entry is one TCR beta chain. What it binds is unknown. The table came from immunoSEQ multiplex PCR; TCRdb's copy has only in-frame clones and leaves some out. In the table there are roughly 86,000 clones, roughly 78% of which are singletons. Time point defined: baseline, week 1 (first vaccination visit). Treatment reported: pre-vaccination baseline after standard-of-care therapy. Each astrocytoma in the donors was new, WHO grade 3 or 4, IDH1-mutant and ATRX-lost. The sample belongs to a study of a mutant IDH1 vaccine in newly diagnosed glioma. The overall study: Males made up roughly 62% and females 37.5% of treated patients, whose mean age was approximately 44 years. Previous treatment comprised radiotherapy, temozolomide, or both, mostly both.

There are 15 residues in the CDR3. CDR1 is SGHKS and CDR2 is YYEKEE in the germline V gene (reference sequence). Trimming removed 4 bases from V and 4 bases from J; junction bases left unmatched: 7. Study-wide points: Vaccination induced immune responses in about 93% of patients.

The sample in question was PBMCs, obtained from a glioma patient treated with radiotherapy, temozolomide or both. This clonotype was obtained from a man aged 40-49 years with glioma. This chain joins TRBV5-5 and TRBJ2-3, with TRBD1 identical over 9 bases. CDR3: CASSAGDRVADTQYF. The CDR3 DNA is TGTGCCAGCAGCGCGGGGGACAGGGTAGCAGATACGCAGTATTTT.